The present entry profiles one T cell receptor (beta chain) with its context. This specimen belongs to a study of blood T cell repertoires in COVID-19. Study details: Samples of COVID-19 (acute and convalescent) were obtained from the United States, Italy and Spain. PBMCs, B-cell-depleted T cells, or T cells provided the cDNA or gDNA that made up the material.

Original processing methods: The authors estimated nucleated cell counts from reference gene primer amplification. Sequencing used immunoSEQ multiplex PCR; TCRdb keeps in-frame clones, though not all of them. V, J and clone size derive from that table, while D and trimming were established from the DNA sequence. The profile covers fewer than 200,000 clones, with roughly 91% appearing a single time and 3.5% to 5% taken by the ten largest. Between the trimmed V and J ends, which lost 6 bases and 1 base, there was a span of 12 bases. The germline CDR1 and CDR2 sequences are WSHSY and SAAADI. CDR3 length: 15 amino acids.

This chain uses TRBV10-2 with TRBJ2-2, with D unclear. Material for sequencing was peripheral blood. This receptor was identified in a woman in her forties or fifties with acute or convalescent COVID-19. The CDR3 spells CASSPERWNTGELFF. CDR3 DNA: TGCGCCAGCAGCCCCGAGCGTTGGAACACCGGGGAGCTGTTTTTT.